The clone carrying this T cell receptor beta chain was seen a few times. Its antigen is unidentified. This sample is part of a study of T cell repertoires in cytomegalovirus infection. The CDR3 totals 16 residues. The germline V gene encodes CDR1 DFQATT and CDR2 SNEGSKA (reference sequence). Trimming removed 0 bases at V and 1 base at J, with 12 bases between. MiXCR was run by TCRdb on the reads, yielding one entry per CDR3 protein. The sample carries 200,000 to 250,000 distinct CDR3 sequences, around two fifths recorded once. The rearrangement uses TRBV20-1 and TRBJ2-2; maybe TRBD2 (6 bases). The source of this sequence is a human donor in good health (CMV status not recorded). Some clones in this sample may be carry-over from other donors' samples. The material was CD8+ T cells from cultured PBMCs, obtained from culture after CMV antigen stimulation. The CDR3 reads CSARDYRERNTGELFF. CDR3 sequence (DNA): TGCAGTGCTAGAGATTACCGGGAGAGGAACACCGGGGAGCTGTTTTTT.